A single sample gave rise to the 30 T cell receptor beta chains below, sequenced in a study of human T cells and chemical hapten exposure. TCRdb ran MiXCR on the RACE reads and lists one entry per CDR3 protein. The data contain 75,000 to 100,000 distinct CDR3 sequences, around an eighth of them singletons. The time point is: patch test 1, 2 weeks after DPC sensitization. The treatment: therapeutic diphenylcyclopropenone sensitization with weekly scalp DPC. Sequenced material: whole blood, taken in connection with sensitization to the hapten diphenylcyclopropenone (DPC). These receptors all come from a woman between 40 and 55 years old with alopecia areata. Some clones in this sample may be carry-over from other donors' samples.

This clonotype was recorded at least ten times. This chain uses TRBV27 with TRBJ1-1, with D uncertain. The germline V gene encodes CDR1 MNHEY and CDR2 SMNVEV (reference sequence). V dropped 7 bases and J dropped 6 bases, with 18 bases sitting between them. The CDR3 spans 14 residues. This chain's CDR3 is CASILSRNHPEAFF. As DNA, the CDR3 is TGTGCCAGCATCTTGAGCAGGAACCATCCTGAAGCTTTCTTT.

V gene TRBV20-1 combines with J gene TRBJ1-3; D is unresolved. The germline CDR1 and CDR2 sequences are DFQATT and SNEGSKA (reference sequence). This CDR3 is 14 amino acids long. Between the trimmed V and J ends, which lost 4 bases and 0 bases, there was a span of 10 bases. This CDR3 reads CSAKPGFSGNTIYF. The DNA for the CDR3 is TGCAGTGCTAAGCCGGGCTTCTCTGGAAACACCATATATTTT.

V is TRBV12-3 or TRBV12-4 and J is TRBJ2-7; D remains ambiguous. This CDR3 is built from 13 residues. Trimming removed 6 bases at V and 6 bases at J, with 15 bases between. CDR3 sequence reads: CASSSSRAGEQYF. CDR3 nucleotides: TGTGCCAGCAGCAGTTCCCGGGCCGGCGAGCAGTACTTC.

The chain employs TRBV10-3 and TRBJ1-5; D remains ambiguous. V lost 2 bases and J lost 10, with 15 bases in between. CDR1 is ENHRY, CDR2 SYGVKD, per germline. The CDR3 extends over 14 amino acids. The CDR3 DNA reads as TGTGCCATCAGTGAGGAGGGCAGGCCAGGTCCCCAGCATTTT. Translated, it gives CAISEEGRPGPQHF.

This clonotype appeared a few times. V usage is TRBV5-1 and J usage is TRBJ2-5; D is perhaps TRBD1 (5 bases). The V end lost 0 bases, the J end lost 4 bases, and 7 bases lay between the germline ends. The V gene's germline CDR1 is SGHRS and CDR2 YFSETQ. The CDR3 is 13 amino acids. The CDR3 loop reads CASSLDQGETQYF. The CDR3 DNA follows: TGCGCCAGCAGCTTGGATCAGGGAGAGACCCAGTACTTC. The full variable domain, completed using reference TRBV5-1 and TRBJ2-5, is KAGVTQTPRYLIKTRGQQVTLSCSPISGHRSVSWYQQTPGQGLQFLFEYFSETQRNKGNFPGRFSGRQFSNSRSEMNVSTLELGDSALYLCASSLDQGETQYFGPGTRLLVL.

The chain combines TRBV28 with TRBJ2-2; a weak D match, TRBD1 (6 bases). This CDR3 comprises 16 residues. Germline-derived CDR1 and CDR2 are MDHEN and SYDVKM. Between the trimmed V and J ends, which lost 10 bases and 4 bases, there was a span of 22 bases. In DNA form, the CDR3 reads TGTGCCATCGAGGGGATCTCCGGGACACCCACCGGGGAGCTGTTTTTT. This encodes CAIEGISGTPTGELFF.

This clonotype was found a few times. The CDR3 sequence is CAISELDGRSYNEQFF. CDR3 sequence (DNA): TGTGCCATCAGTGAGTTAGACGGCCGCTCCTACAATGAGCAGTTCTTC. V and J are TRBV10-3 and TRBJ2-1; D gene ambiguous. Trimming cost V 1 base and J 0 bases, with 10 bases left between them. Germline V CDR1 and CDR2: ENHRY, SYGVKD. The CDR3 is made up of 16 amino acids.

This clonotype was observed a handful of times. V usage is TRBV9 and J usage is TRBJ2-1, with 9 positions matching TRBD1. The CDR3 loop spans 15 amino acids. Germline V lookup: CDR1 SGDLS, CDR2 YYNGEE. Germline trimming cut 2 bases from V and 8 bases from J; bases unmatched to any gene: 8. CDR3 region: CASSVAGTGRDEQFF. For the CDR3, the DNA is TGTGCCAGCAGCGTCGCCGGGACAGGGAGGGATGAGCAGTTCTTC.

V gene TRBV29-1 combines with J gene TRBJ2-1; D is possibly TRBD1 (6 bases). The CDR3 runs to 11 residues. Trimming cost V 4 bases and J 15 bases, with 16 bases left between them. Germline V gene sequence: CDR1 SQVTM, CDR2 ANQGSEA. The CDR3 loop is CSVADRRFRFF. CDR3 in DNA: TGCAGCGTTGCAGACAGGAGGTTTCGGTTCTTC.

This chain uses TRBV2 with TRBJ1-1; perhaps TRBD1 as D (5 bases). This CDR3 contains 15 residues. Per germline, CDR1 SNHLY and CDR2 FYNNEI. Trimming pared 1 base from V and 5 bases from J, leaving 14 bases between. The CDR3 nucleotides read TGTGCCAGCAGTGAAGGTGAAGGGGATAGGACTGAAGCTTTCTTT. Translating gives CASSEGEGDRTEAFF.

Ten or more counts support this clonotype. V gene TRBV29-1 combines with J gene TRBJ2-7; 10 bases line up with TRBD1. Germline CDR1 and CDR2: SQVTM and ANQGSEA. V dropped 6 bases and J dropped 6; count of bases not matched to a gene: 5. This CDR3 spans 12 amino acids. The CDR3 sequence: CSVGTGEVEQYF. The CDR3 coding sequence is TGCAGCGTCGGGACAGGGGAGGTCGAGCAGTACTTC.

This clonotype appeared a few times. CDR3 amino acids: CASSPQSEGNGSPQHF. In DNA form, the CDR3 reads TGTGCCAGCTCACCACAATCAGAGGGGAATGGGAGCCCCCAGCATTTT. The V and J genes are TRBV18 and TRBJ1-5; TRBD1 might be the D (5 bases). CDR3 length equals 16 residues. V shed 1 base and J shed 10 bases, with 20 bases lying between them. CDR1 is KGHSH and CDR2 is LQKENI in the germline V gene. The full variable domain, in which reference TRBV18 and TRBJ1-5 provide the parts outside the CDR3, is NAGVMQNPRHLVRRRGQEARLRCSPMKGHSHVYWYRQLPEEGLKFMVYLQKENIIDESGMPKERFSAEFPKEGPSILRIQQVVRGDSAAYFCASSPQSEGNGSPQHFGDGTRLSIL.

In its sample, this clonotype was seen a few times. This rearrangement joins TRBV29-1 to TRBJ1-2; no clear D. Deletions cut 4 bases from V and 4 bases from J, with 16 bases between. CDR3 length equals 14 residues. Per the germline V gene, CDR1 is SQVTM and CDR2 is ANQGSEA. The CDR3, as DNA: TGCAGCGTTGTCGTACAAAACCCCCTCTATGGCTACACCTTC. Its protein is CSVVVQNPLYGYTF.

As for this clonotype: One end of the junction does not line up with germline, which may come from a read error. This sequence joins TRBV5-1 and TRBJ1-5, with TRBD1 identical over 8 bases. In germline, CDR1 is SGHRS, CDR2 YFSETQ. The CDR3 covers 15 residues. The CDR3 DNA follows: TGTGCCAGCAGCTTGGCAGGGGGCGGATCTCAGCCCCAGCATTTT. This sequence encodes CASSLAGGGSQPQHF.

This clonotype was detected only a few times. The CDR3 protein is CASSLLRDLGSEAFF. The CDR3, as DNA: TGTGCCAGCAGCTTATTACGGGATTTGGGCTCTGAAGCTTTCTTT. This chain joins TRBV7-9 and TRBJ1-1; no clear D. Deletions cut 2 bases from V and 6 bases from J, with 16 bases between. The V gene's germline CDR1 is SEHNR and CDR2 FQNEAQ (reference sequence). CDR3 length: 15 residues.

The V gene is TRBV6-2 or TRBV6-3, the J gene TRBJ1-2, with TRBD1 matching over 11 bases. The CDR3 loop spans 16 amino acids. V shed 5 bases, J shed 5 bases, and the junction held 10 bases outside the gene matches. Germline V gene data show CDR1 as MNHEY and CDR2 as SVGEGT. The CDR3 protein is CASSGTGGERSYGYTF. For the CDR3, the DNA is TGTGCCAGCAGTGGGACAGGGGGAGAACGGTCATATGGCTACACCTTC.

The V gene is TRBV10-3, the J gene TRBJ2-7, with 7 bases that match TRBD1. Germline loops: CDR1 ENHRY, CDR2 SYGVKD. Unmatched junction bases numbered 4, after V lost 6 bases and J lost 2 bases. The CDR3 is made up of 13 amino acids. This CDR3 reads CAIRGDSPYEQYF. CDR3 nucleotide sequence: TGTGCCATCAGAGGGGACAGTCCCTACGAGCAGTACTTC.

The CDR3 spells CASSRQGPYNEQFF. The CDR3 coding sequence is TGTGCCAGCAGCCGACAGGGTCCCTACAATGAGCAGTTCTTC. The chain combines TRBV6-5 with TRBJ2-1, with 7 nucleotides matching TRBD1. Trimming removed 6 bases from V and 2 bases from J; junction bases left unmatched: 4. The CDR3 is 14 amino acids. Per the germline V gene, CDR1 is MNHEY and CDR2 is SVGAGI.

The chain links TRBV29-1 to TRBJ2-6; 10 nucleotides match TRBD1. CDR1 and CDR2 from the germline V gene are SQVTM and ANQGSEA. J lost 4 bases, V lost 5 bases, and 8 bases had no gene match. The CDR3 runs 16 residues. The CDR3 loop reads CSVSGTGVAGANVLTF. CDR3 nucleotide sequence: TGCAGCGTTTCCGGGACAGGGGTAGCAGGGGCCAACGTCCTGACTTTC.

This clonotype has ten or more counts. This chain joins TRBV20-1 and TRBJ1-5; 7 bases fit TRBD1. The germline V gene encodes CDR1 DFQATT and CDR2 SNEGSKA (reference sequence). This CDR3 is built from 13 residues. V trimming: 5 bases; J trimming: 4 bases; junction bases outside the gene matches: 5. The CDR3 is CSAGQEPNQPQHF. DNA for the CDR3: TGCAGTGCTGGACAGGAGCCTAATCAGCCCCAGCATTTT.

This clonotype was seen only a few times. V usage is TRBV6-2 or TRBV6-3 and J usage is TRBJ2-6; 9 nucleotides align to TRBD1. CDR3 size: 18 residues. Looked up from germline, CDR1 is MNHEY and CDR2 is SVGEGT. V shed 6 bases and J 0 bases; nucleotides not matched to a gene: 9. The CDR3 loop reads CASSPTTGGRSGANVLTF. CDR3 coding DNA: TGTGCCAGCAGCCCAACGACAGGGGGACGCTCTGGGGCCAACGTCCTGACTTTC.

The rearrangement links TRBV4-1 to TRBJ2-1; 15 positions agree with TRBD2. The CDR3 runs to 18 residues. Germline CDR1 MGHRA, CDR2 YSYEKL. V shed 4 bases, J shed 0 bases, and the junction held 4 bases outside the gene matches. CDR3 amino acids: CASSLPGLAGGSYNEQFF. Written as DNA, the CDR3 is TGCGCCAGCAGCCTGCCGGGACTAGCGGGGGGCTCCTACAATGAGCAGTTCTTC.

In its sample, this clonotype was seen many times. J is TRBJ2-5 and V is TRBV18; D is perhaps TRBD2 (6 bases). CDR1 is KGHSH, CDR2 LQKENI, per germline. The CDR3 loop spans 17 amino acids. Trimming stripped 1 base from V and 2 bases from J, with 17 bases between. The CDR3 region has the DNA TGTGCCAGCTCACCACAGGGAGGCAGCCTGTCTCAAGAGACCCAGTACTTC. It encodes CASSPQGGSLSQETQYF.

This clonotype appeared a few times. The chain carries TRBV12-3 or TRBV12-4 and TRBJ1-2, with 10 bases lining up with TRBD1. Trimming removed 7 bases from V and 4 bases from J; junction bases left unmatched: 9. This CDR3 is 15 amino acids long. The CDR3 reads CASTGTGDVSYGYTF. CDR3 DNA: TGTGCCAGCACCGGGACAGGGGACGTAAGCTATGGCTACACCTTC.

This clonotype turned up a few times. The chain links TRBV7-2 to TRBJ2-3; 7 bases map to TRBD2. The CDR3 has 13 amino acids. The V gene's germline CDR1 is SGHTA and CDR2 FQGNSA. CDR3 protein: CAIPAGVTDTQYF. The CDR3 bases are TGTGCGATCCCCGCGGGAGTCACAGATACGCAGTATTTT.

This clonotype was seen many times. The chain combines TRBV7-3 with TRBJ1-1; D unresolved. CDR3 size: 13 residues. Germline-derived CDR1 and CDR2 are SGHTA and FQGTGA. Trimming shortened V by 8 bases and J by 0 bases, and 10 bases separated the two germline ends. The CDR3 DNA reads as TGTGCCAGCTCTGGAGGGTTGAACACTGAAGCTTTCTTT. As protein: CASSGGLNTEAFF.

This clonotype showed up many times. The genes are TRBV21-1 and TRBJ2-7. TRBV21-1 has pseudogene status. The CDR3 is made up of 11 amino acids. The CDR3 loop is CASSKPYEQYF. The CDR3 coding sequence is TGTGCCAGCAGCAAACCCTACGAGCAGTACTTC.

The rearrangement uses TRBV24-1 and TRBJ2-1; D gene ambiguous. CDR3 length equals 14 residues. The germline V gene encodes CDR1 KGHDR and CDR2 SFDVKD. Between the trimmed V and J ends, which lost 4 bases and 7 bases, there was a span of 13 bases. The CDR3 spells CATSDRTRGNEQFF. CDR3 DNA sequence: TGTGCCACCAGTGACCGGACCCGAGGAAATGAGCAGTTCTTC.

The chain recombines TRBV6-2 or TRBV6-3 with TRBJ2-7, with D uncertain. V lost 6 bases to trimming and J lost 3 bases, with 12 bases between them. Germline CDR1 is MNHEY and CDR2 is SVGEGT. This CDR3 spans 13 amino acids. CDR3 sequence reads: CASSLWKGYEQYF. DNA of the CDR3: TGTGCCAGCAGCCTCTGGAAGGGCTACGAGCAGTACTTC.

This clonotype was seen a few times. The J gene is TRBJ2-4, the V gene TRBV28, with D possibly TRBD2 on 7 matching bases. Trimming removed 7 bases from V and 7 bases from J, with 23 bases in between. The CDR3 sequence is 16 residues long. Germline CDR1 and CDR2: MDHEN and SYDVKM. CDR3 sequence reads: CASTTPGEGLGNIQYF. DNA of the CDR3: TGTGCCAGCACCACCCCAGGGGAGGGCCTGGGGAACATTCAGTACTTC.